The text below deals with one TCR beta chain. The data stem from a study of blood T cell repertoires in COVID-19. Looking at the study overall: Acute-phase and convalescent COVID-19 samples originated in the United States, Italy and Spain.

The length of the CDR3 is 16 residues. V lost 6 bases to trimming and J lost 5 bases; unmatched junction nucleotides: 7. The germline V gene has CDR1 WSHSY and CDR2 SAAADI. Cohort allocation depended upon clinical history that participants reported. Original analysis: Quantification of nucleated cells was approximated via reference gene primer amplification. Generated by immunoSEQ multiplex PCR, the TCRdb table keeps only in-frame clones and is missing some. V, J and clone size reflect that table, while D and trimming were determined from the DNA. The sample has roughly 250,000 clones, 91% seen once. Source material: PBMCs or T cells enriched from blood (not recorded which). The gene calls are TRBV10-2 and TRBJ2-1; 13 bases fit TRBD2. The clonotype originates from a human donor in a cohort exposed to, infected with or recovered from COVID-19 (not recorded which). The donor label of this sample is uncertain. The CDR3 bases are TGCGCCAGCAGGTCGGCCGGGACTAGCGGGAACAATGAGCAGTTCTTC. Translating it yields CASRSAGTSGNNEQFF.